A single sample gave rise to the 6 T cell receptor beta chains below, sequenced in a study of radiotherapy plus CTLA-4 blockade in lung cancer. Some clones are missing from TCRdb's copy, which holds only in-frame ones; the method was immunoSEQ multiplex PCR. Among tens of thousands of clones listed, around 84% were seen once. Sequenced here: peripheral blood, sampled from a patient treated with radiotherapy plus ipilimumab. All receptors derive from a human donor with non-small cell lung cancer that progressed on radiotherapy plus ipilimumab.

V and J are TRBV7-9 and TRBJ2-3; no reliable D call. Germline CDR1 reads SEHNR; CDR2 reads FQNEAQ (reference sequence). Deletions cut 1 base from V and 4 bases from J, with 12 bases between. This CDR3 has 15 residues. The CDR3 DNA follows: TGTGCCAGCAGCTTAGGAGGAACCCTGGCAGATACGCAGTATTTT. Residues: CASSLGGTLADTQYF.

The chain employs TRBV5-1 and TRBJ2-7; D is possibly TRBD1 (6 bases). The CDR3 runs to 14 residues. V lost 4 bases and J 0 bases, leaving 11 bases between the germline ends. Germline values: CDR1 SGHRS, CDR2 YFSETQ. CDR3 region: CASSPDSSSYEQYF. CDR3 in DNA: TGCGCCAGCAGCCCGGACAGTTCCTCCTACGAGCAGTACTTC.

Only a few counts were recorded for this clone. The CDR3 sequence is CASGTARLARYEQYF. The CDR3 bases are TGTGCCAGCGGAACCGCAAGACTAGCTCGGTACGAGCAGTACTTC. The rearrangement links TRBV5-6 to TRBJ2-7; the match to TRBD2 covers 7 bases. The J segment lost 4 bases and the V segment lost 7 bases, leaving 14 bases of the junction unmatched. Germline values: CDR1 SGHDT, CDR2 YYEEEE. The CDR3 has 15 residues.

The V and J genes are TRBV28 and TRBJ1-2; D uncertain. V was clipped by 3 bases and J by 8 bases, with 7 bases between them. The CDR3 covers 11 residues. In germline, CDR1 is MDHEN, CDR2 SYDVKM. The CDR3 DNA sequence: TGTGCCAGCAGTTTGAGTAGGGGCTACACCTTC. As protein: CASSLSRGYTF.

The CDR3, as DNA: TGTGCCAGCAGTAAACAACAGGGGGCCGATGGCTACACCTTC. Protein sequence: CASSKQQGADGYTF. V gene TRBV27 combines with J gene TRBJ1-2; 9 bases map to TRBD1. Germline CDR1 reads MNHEY; CDR2 reads SMNVEV (reference sequence). The CDR3 length is 14 residues. V gave up 5 bases and J gave up 6 bases; unmatched junction bases: 7.

The V and J genes are TRBV2 and TRBJ2-6; 7 bases fit TRBD1. The trim removed 6 bases at V and 0 bases at J, leaving 2 bases unmatched. This CDR3 is built from 15 residues. In germline, CDR1 is SNHLY, CDR2 FYNNEI. This chain's CDR3 is CASRGTDSGANVLTF. Written as DNA, the CDR3 is TGTGCCAGCAGAGGGACAGACTCTGGGGCCAACGTCCTGACTTTC.